A selection of T cell receptor beta chains follows, all from one sample in a study of blood T cells in healthy people across ages. Via MiXCR, TCRdb re-called the 5' RACE reads, giving one row per CDR3 protein. The data hold about 970,000 distinct CDR3 sequences, with 45% to 60% observed a single time. Sequencing was done on a sample of blood. The source is a woman aged 55 to 70 in good health. The CDR3 runs from the conserved cysteine through the conserved F or W. Each record gives: clone size, V gene, J gene, D gene, CDR3 DNA, CDR3 protein. The D gene is left open where the match is weak. Only some rows state a clone size, as once, few, many or a class for expanded clones.

>-|TRBV6-1|TRBJ1-2|TRBD1
TGTGCCAGCAGACCAAGACAGGGTCTTAATCTTTTGGGTGGCTACACCTTC
CASRPRQGLNLLGGYTF
>-|TRBV6-2/TRBV6-3|TRBJ2-3|TRBD2
TGTGCCAGCAGCAAATTCACTAGCGGGAGCACAGATACGCAGTATTTT
CASSKFTSGSTDTQYF
>few|TRBV5-1|TRBJ1-2|-
TGCGCCAGCAGCTTGGAAGGCCTTAACGGCTACACCTTC
CASSLEGLNGYTF
>-|TRBV20-1|TRBJ1-5|-
TGCAGTGCTCCGCTGGAGGTCAATCAGCCCCAGCATTTT
CSAPLEVNQPQHF
>few|TRBV30|TRBJ1-2|-
TGTGCCTGGAGTGTTGGAGGCTATGGCTACACCTTC
CAWSVGGYGYTF
>few|TRBV6-2/TRBV6-3|TRBJ2-1|TRBD2
TGTGCCAGCAGCAAGCGGGAGGACCGCAAATACAATGAGCAGTTCTTC
CASSKREDRKYNEQFF
>-|TRBV10-3|TRBJ2-5|-
TGTGCCATCAGTGAGTCGAAAGTGGCAGCCCAAGAGACCCAGTACTTC
CAISESKVAAQETQYF
>few|TRBV7-2|TRBJ2-3|TRBD2
TGTGCCAGCAGCTCGACGGGACTAGCGGGGACAGATACGCAGTATTTT
CASSSTGLAGTDTQYF
>-|TRBV7-2|TRBJ2-5|-
TGTGCCAGCAGCTTAGCTACCAGGGTTGAGACCCAGTACTTC
CASSLATRVETQYF
>-|TRBV2|TRBJ2-7|-
TGTGCCAGCAGGCCCATTGACGAGCAGTACTTC
CASRPIDEQYF
>few|TRBV5-6|TRBJ1-2|TRBD1
TGTGCCAGCAGCCATTCAGGACAGGGCGCTAACTATGGCTACACCTTC
CASSHSGQGANYGYTF
>-|TRBV6-1|TRBJ2-5|-
TGTGCCAGCAGTGAACCCGGGAAGTCCCAAGAGACCCAGTACTTC
CASSEPGKSQETQYF
>-|TRBV7-2|TRBJ2-7|-
TGTGCCAGCAGCTTATCGCTCGGGAACTCCTACGAGCAGTACTTC
CASSLSLGNSYEQYF
>-|TRBV6-2/TRBV6-3|TRBJ2-4|TRBD1
TGTGCCAGCAGTTATGACAGGGTCATTCAGTACTTC
CASSYDRVIQYF
>-|TRBV4-1|TRBJ2-1|TRBD1
TGCGCCAGCAGAGGGACAGGGAGCCACGATGAGCAGTTCTTC
CASRGTGSHDEQFF
>-|TRBV20-1|TRBJ1-5|-
TGCAGTGCAAGCCCAAATCAGCCCCAGCATTTT
CSASPNQPQHF